This is a list of T cell receptor beta chains from one sample in a study of OX40 agonist ivuxolimab in advanced cancers. The method was immunoSEQ multiplex PCR; TCRdb's version includes in-frame clones alone and lacks a portion of them. The top ten clones hold around 0.99% of a sample with 45,000 or so clones, roughly 86% of them seen once. The specimen comprised CD4+ or CD8+ T cells sorted from blood, sampled in a trial of the OX40 agonist ivuxolimab. These receptor sequences come from an adult with an advanced solid tumor such as melanoma, head and neck, liver or kidney cancer. Both conserved end residues are part of each CDR3.

v_gene: TRBV28; j_gene: TRBJ1-5; CDR3aa: CASSLGATGGIQPQHF
v_gene: TRBV18; j_gene: TRBJ2-7; CDR3aa: CASSPGGMSYEQYF
v_gene: TRBV30; j_gene: TRBJ2-5; CDR3aa: CAWRSRVQETQYF
v_gene: TRBV25-1; j_gene: TRBJ1-4; CDR3aa: CASSDITGQGEKLFF
v_gene: TRBV7-2; j_gene: TRBJ2-3; CDR3aa: CASSRISGSDTQYF
v_gene: TRBV29-1; j_gene: TRBJ2-1; CDR3aa: CSVEEGNEQFF
v_gene: TRBV27; j_gene: TRBJ2-4; CDR3aa: CASSFLSGRERNIQYF
v_gene: TRBV7-3; j_gene: TRBJ2-3; CDR3aa: CASSLGTMGFADTQYF
v_gene: TRBV18; j_gene: TRBJ2-5; CDR3aa: CASSPPGTAGQETQYF
v_gene: TRBV28; j_gene: TRBJ1-2; CDR3aa: CAVPALGRRHGYTF
v_gene: TRBV10-3; j_gene: TRBJ2-1; CDR3aa: CAIRDQLTGGYNEQFF
v_gene: TRBV7-9; j_gene: TRBJ1-2; CDR3aa: CASSHNEGAGYTF
v_gene: TRBV7-2; j_gene: TRBJ2-3; CDR3aa: CASSLGASLTDTQYF
v_gene: TRBV4-2; j_gene: TRBJ2-7; CDR3aa: CASSRDPPASWFDEQYF
v_gene: TRBV11-2; j_gene: TRBJ2-7; CDR3aa: CASSLDPGRTYEQYF
v_gene: TRBV30; j_gene: TRBJ2-1; CDR3aa: CAWTAQYPFLGSEQFF
v_gene: TRBV7-3; j_gene: TRBJ2-7; CDR3aa: CASGGHEQYF
v_gene: TRBV10-3; j_gene: TRBJ2-5; CDR3aa: CAIKRGMGVQETQYF
v_gene: TRBV7-6; j_gene: TRBJ2-2; CDR3aa: CASSPTSGSPTGELFF
v_gene: TRBV7-2; j_gene: TRBJ1-4; CDR3aa: CASSPEGGTGVKLFF
v_gene: TRBV7-9; j_gene: TRBJ1-3; CDR3aa: CASSQAGDLVSGNTIYF
v_gene: TRBV7-3; j_gene: TRBJ2-3; CDR3aa: CASSLTSGSGAIDTQYF
v_gene: TRBV28; j_gene: TRBJ1-5; CDR3aa: CASSLRVLSNQPQHF
v_gene: TRBV7-9; j_gene: TRBJ2-5; CDR3aa: CATASGSLSETQYF
v_gene: TRBV4-3; j_gene: TRBJ1-1; CDR3aa: CASSQDWWVDEAFF
v_gene: TRBV7-6; j_gene: TRBJ2-7; CDR3aa: CASSTLGTGTYEQYF
v_gene: TRBV28; j_gene: TRBJ2-5; CDR3aa: CASSLLGETQYF
v_gene: TRBV7-2; j_gene: TRBJ1-1; CDR3aa: CASSSGAVEAFF
v_gene: TRBV9; j_gene: TRBJ2-1; CDR3aa: CASSVAYGTGARGWGNEQFF
v_gene: TRBV6-6; j_gene: TRBJ2-5; CDR3aa: CASGTWGQETQYF
v_gene: TRBV11-2; j_gene: TRBJ2-5; CDR3aa: CASSLSHGRSETQYF
v_gene: TRBV5-1; j_gene: TRBJ2-6; CDR3aa: CASSLGNSGANVLTF
v_gene: TRBV19; j_gene: TRBJ1-1; CDR3aa: CASATGQPHTEAFF
v_gene: TRBV11-3; j_gene: TRBJ1-2; CDR3aa: CASSLKTGWDGYTF
v_gene: TRBV4-3; j_gene: TRBJ1-4; CDR3aa: CASSQLRDGGKLFF
v_gene: TRBV9; j_gene: TRBJ2-2; CDR3aa: CASSVTSGSNTGELFF
v_gene: TRBV19; j_gene: TRBJ2-3; CDR3aa: CASSLSGNTDTQYF
v_gene: TRBV10-3; j_gene: TRBJ1-5; CDR3aa: CAISDRGQGHQPQHF
v_gene: TRBV7-3; j_gene: TRBJ2-2; CDR3aa: CASSGRESGELFF
v_gene: TRBV7-3; j_gene: TRBJ2-1; CDR3aa: CASSLDSSSYNEQFF
v_gene: TRBV2; j_gene: TRBJ1-3; CDR3aa: CASSERDFSGNTIYF
v_gene: TRBV21-1; j_gene: TRBJ1-1; CDR3aa: CASSKGHSAFF
v_gene: TRBV7-2; j_gene: TRBJ2-7; CDR3aa: CASSFFRSSYEQYF
v_gene: TRBV5-4; j_gene: TRBJ1-3; CDR3aa: CASSYRGGNTIYF
v_gene: TRBV15; j_gene: TRBJ2-5; CDR3aa: CATSRRLATETQYF
v_gene: TRBV11-2; j_gene: TRBJ2-5; CDR3aa: CASSLPGQGAKTQYF
v_gene: TRBV18; j_gene: TRBJ2-4; CDR3aa: CASSPRQGQNIQYF
v_gene: TRBV6-5; j_gene: TRBJ2-3; CDR3aa: CASSYSRDPSTDTQYF
v_gene: TRBV28; j_gene: TRBJ2-1; CDR3aa: CASSGRLAGGIF
v_gene: TRBV7-8; j_gene: TRBJ1-2; CDR3aa: CASSLSTGEDGYTF
v_gene: TRBV28; j_gene: TRBJ1-2; CDR3aa: CASRPDSRYGYTF
v_gene: TRBV30; j_gene: TRBJ2-5; CDR3aa: CAWKGGWETQYF
v_gene: TRBV5-1; j_gene: TRBJ2-2; CDR3aa: CASSSGQNTGELFF
v_gene: TRBV7-9; j_gene: TRBJ1-3; CDR3aa: CASSELAGGANTIYF
v_gene: TRBV7-2; j_gene: TRBJ1-2; CDR3aa: CASSFRQGAHYGYTF
v_gene: TRBV28; j_gene: TRBJ2-5; CDR3aa: CASSPFRRGETQYF
v_gene: TRBV9; j_gene: TRBJ2-1; CDR3aa: CASGDRGDFGEQFF
v_gene: TRBV7-2; j_gene: TRBJ2-7; CDR3aa: CASSLSSPYVGSQQYF
v_gene: TRBV19; j_gene: TRBJ1-2; CDR3aa: CASSMGHRRYGYTF